The clone carrying this T cell receptor beta chain was counted a few times. Its antigen is as yet unknown. The TCR beta CDR3 regions underwent amplification using RNA transcripts as the source. The TCR CDR3 first-round RT-PCR relied on the HTBI primer set. MiXCR, applied by TCRdb to the multiplex PCR reads, yields one record per CDR3 protein. Of nearly 750,000 distinct CDR3 sequences in the sample, 30% to 40% were seen once. The data were obtained in a study of T cells in Graves' hyperthyroidism and ophthalmopathy. Study summary: Peripheral blood collection took place at initial diagnosis, before any treatment. Study-wide results and limits: Most expanded thyroid clonotypes above 0.001 recurred in blood. Ophthalmopathy was identified by the model a median about 6 months ahead of onset.

V lost 3 bases to trimming and J lost 7 bases, with 13 bases between them. The CDR3 has 13 amino acids. The J gene is TRBJ2-7, the V gene TRBV12-3 or TRBV12-4; no clear D gene. The receptor was isolated from a woman aged 40 to 50 with Graves' hyperthyroidism. Material for sequencing was blood. DNA of the CDR3: TGTGCCAGCAGTTTTGGGCGTGACAATGAGCAGTACTTC. This sequence encodes CASSFGRDNEQYF.